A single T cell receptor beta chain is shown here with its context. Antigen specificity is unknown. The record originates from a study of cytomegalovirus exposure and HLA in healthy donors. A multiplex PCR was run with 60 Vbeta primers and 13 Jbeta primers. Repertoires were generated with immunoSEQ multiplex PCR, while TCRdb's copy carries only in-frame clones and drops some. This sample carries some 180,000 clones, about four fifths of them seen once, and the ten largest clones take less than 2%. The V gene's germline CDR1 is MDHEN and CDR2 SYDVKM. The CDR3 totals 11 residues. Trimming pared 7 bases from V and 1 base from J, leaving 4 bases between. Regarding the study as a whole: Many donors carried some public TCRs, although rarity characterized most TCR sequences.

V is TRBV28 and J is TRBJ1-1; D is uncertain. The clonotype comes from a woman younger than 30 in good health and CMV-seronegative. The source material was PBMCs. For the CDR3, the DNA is TGTGCCAGCATCCAGAACACTGAAGCTTTCTTT. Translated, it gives CASIQNTEAFF. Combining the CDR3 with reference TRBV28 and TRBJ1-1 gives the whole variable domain DVKVTQSSRYLVKRTGEKVFLECVQDMDHENMFWYRQDPGLGLRLIYFSYDVKMKEKGDIPEGYSVSREKKERFSLILESASTNQTSMYLCASIQNTEAFFGQGTRLTVV.